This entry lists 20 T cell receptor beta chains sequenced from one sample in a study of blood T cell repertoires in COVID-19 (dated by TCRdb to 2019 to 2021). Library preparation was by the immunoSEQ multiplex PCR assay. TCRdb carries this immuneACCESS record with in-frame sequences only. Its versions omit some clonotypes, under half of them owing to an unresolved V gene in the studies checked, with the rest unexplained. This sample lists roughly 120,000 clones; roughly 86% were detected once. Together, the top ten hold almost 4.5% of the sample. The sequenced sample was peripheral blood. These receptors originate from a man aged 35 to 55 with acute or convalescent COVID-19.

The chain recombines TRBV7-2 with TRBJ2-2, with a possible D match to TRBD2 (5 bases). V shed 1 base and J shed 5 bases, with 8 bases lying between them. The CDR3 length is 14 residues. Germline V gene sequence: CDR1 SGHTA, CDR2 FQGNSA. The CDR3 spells CASSLGGLTGELFF. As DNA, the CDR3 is TGTGCCAGCAGCTTAGGAGGGTTGACCGGGGAGCTGTTTTTT.

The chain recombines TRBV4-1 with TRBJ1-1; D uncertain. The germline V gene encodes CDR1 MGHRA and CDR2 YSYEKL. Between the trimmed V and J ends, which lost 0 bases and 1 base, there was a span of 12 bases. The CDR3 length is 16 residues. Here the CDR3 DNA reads TGCGCCAGCAGCCAAGATCCTGCAGGAAGGAACACTGAAGCTTTCTTT. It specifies CASSQDPAGRNTEAFF.

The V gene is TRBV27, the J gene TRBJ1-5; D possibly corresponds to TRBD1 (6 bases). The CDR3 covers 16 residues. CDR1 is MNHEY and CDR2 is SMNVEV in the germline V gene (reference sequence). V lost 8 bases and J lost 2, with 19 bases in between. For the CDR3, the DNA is TGTGCCAGCGGCCCAGGGGCAGCAACTGGCAATCAGCCCCAGCATTTT. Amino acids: CASGPGAATGNQPQHF.

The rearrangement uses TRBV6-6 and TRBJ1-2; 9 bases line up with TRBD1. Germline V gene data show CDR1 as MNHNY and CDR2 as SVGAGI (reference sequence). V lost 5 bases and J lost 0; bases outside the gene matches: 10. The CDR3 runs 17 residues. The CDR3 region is CASSLRTGDLPNYGYTF. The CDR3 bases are TGTGCCAGCAGTCTACGGACAGGGGACTTACCTAACTATGGCTACACCTTC.

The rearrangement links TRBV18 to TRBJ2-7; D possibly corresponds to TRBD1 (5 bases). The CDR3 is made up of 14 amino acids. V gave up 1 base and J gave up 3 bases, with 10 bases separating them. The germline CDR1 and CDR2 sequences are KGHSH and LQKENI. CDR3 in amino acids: CASSPLGPSYEQYF. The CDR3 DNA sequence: TGTGCCAGCTCACCACTGGGGCCAAGCTACGAGCAGTACTTC.

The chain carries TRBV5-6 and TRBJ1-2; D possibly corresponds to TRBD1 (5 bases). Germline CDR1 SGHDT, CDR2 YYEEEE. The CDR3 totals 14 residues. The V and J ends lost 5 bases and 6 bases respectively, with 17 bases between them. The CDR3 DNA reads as TGTGCCAGCAGTCTCGGGGAGGGGATGCATGGCTACACCTTC. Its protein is CASSLGEGMHGYTF. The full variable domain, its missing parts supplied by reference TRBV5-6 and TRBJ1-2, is DAGVTQSPTHLIKTRGQQVTLRCSPKSGHDTVSWYQQALGQGPQFIFQYYEEEERQRGNFPDRFSGHQFPNYSSELNVNALLLGDSALYLCASSLGEGMHGYTFGSGTRLTVV.

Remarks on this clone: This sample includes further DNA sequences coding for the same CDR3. CDR3 amino acids: CASSYPGQTNEKLFF. CDR3 coding DNA: TGTGCCAGCAGTTACCCAGGGCAGACTAATGAAAAACTGTTTTTT. The chain recombines TRBV6-6 with TRBJ1-4; D is possibly TRBD1 (5 bases). This CDR3 comprises 15 residues. Germline values: CDR1 MNHNY, CDR2 SVGAGI (reference sequence). With 2 bases removed from V and 2 bases from J, the gap between germline ends came to 9 bases.

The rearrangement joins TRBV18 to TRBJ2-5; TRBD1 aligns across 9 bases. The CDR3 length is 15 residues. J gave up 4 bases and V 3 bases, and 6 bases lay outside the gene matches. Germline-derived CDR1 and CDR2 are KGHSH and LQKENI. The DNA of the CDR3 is TGTGCCAGCTCACCGGGACAGGGCGAAAGAGAGACCCAGTACTTC. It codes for CASSPGQGERETQYF.

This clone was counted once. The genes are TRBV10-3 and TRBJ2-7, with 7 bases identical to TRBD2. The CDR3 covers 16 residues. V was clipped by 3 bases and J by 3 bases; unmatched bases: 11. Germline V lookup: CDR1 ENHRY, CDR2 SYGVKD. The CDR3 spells CAISEGTTLNLYEQYF. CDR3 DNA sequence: TGTGCCATCAGTGAAGGGACTACCCTAAACCTCTACGAGCAGTACTTC.

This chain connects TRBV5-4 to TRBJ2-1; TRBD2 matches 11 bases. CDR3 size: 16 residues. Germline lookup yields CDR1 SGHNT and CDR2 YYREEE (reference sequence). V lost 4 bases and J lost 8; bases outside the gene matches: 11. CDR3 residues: CASSSPSGRWGDEQFF. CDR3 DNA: TGTGCCAGCAGCAGCCCTAGCGGGAGGTGGGGGGATGAGCAGTTCTTC. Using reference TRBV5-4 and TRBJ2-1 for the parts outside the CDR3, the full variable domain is ETGVTQSPTHLIKTRGQQVTLRCSSQSGHNTVSWYQQALGQGPQFIFQYYREEENGRGNFPPRFSGLQFPNYSSELNVNALELDDSALYLCASSSPSGRWGDEQFFGPGTRLTVL.

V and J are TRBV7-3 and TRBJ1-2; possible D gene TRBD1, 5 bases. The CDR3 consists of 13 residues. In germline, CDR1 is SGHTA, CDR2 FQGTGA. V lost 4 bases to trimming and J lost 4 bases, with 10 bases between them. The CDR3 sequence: CASSSGGTYGYTF. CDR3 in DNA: TGTGCCAGCAGCTCTGGGGGGACCTATGGCTACACCTTC.

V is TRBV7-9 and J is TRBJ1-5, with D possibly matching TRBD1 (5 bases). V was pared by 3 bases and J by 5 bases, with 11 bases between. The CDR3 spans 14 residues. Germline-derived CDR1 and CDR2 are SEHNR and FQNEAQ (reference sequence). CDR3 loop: CASSFGGVHQPQHF. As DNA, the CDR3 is TGTGCCAGCAGCTTTGGGGGGGTCCATCAGCCCCAGCATTTT.

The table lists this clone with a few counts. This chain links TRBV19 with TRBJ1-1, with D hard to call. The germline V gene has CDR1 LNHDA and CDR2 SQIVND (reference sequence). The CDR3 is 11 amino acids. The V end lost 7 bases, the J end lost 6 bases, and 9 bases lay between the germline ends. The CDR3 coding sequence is TGTGCCAGTATTGAGAATTCTGAAGCTTTCTTT. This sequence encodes CASIENSEAFF. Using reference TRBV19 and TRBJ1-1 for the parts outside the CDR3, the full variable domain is DGGITQSPKYLFRKEGQNVTLSCEQNLNHDAMYWYRQDPGQGLRLIYYSQIVNDFQKGDIAEGYSVSREKKESFPLTVTSAQKNPTAFYLCASIENSEAFFGQGTRLTVV.

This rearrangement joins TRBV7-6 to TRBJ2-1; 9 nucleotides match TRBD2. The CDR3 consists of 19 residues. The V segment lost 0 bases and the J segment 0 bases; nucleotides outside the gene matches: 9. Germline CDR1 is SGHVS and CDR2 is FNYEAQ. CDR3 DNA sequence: TGTGCCAGCAGCTTAGCTTTTGGCGGGGGGGCCGGCTCCTACAATGAGCAGTTCTTC. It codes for CASSLAFGGGAGSYNEQFF.

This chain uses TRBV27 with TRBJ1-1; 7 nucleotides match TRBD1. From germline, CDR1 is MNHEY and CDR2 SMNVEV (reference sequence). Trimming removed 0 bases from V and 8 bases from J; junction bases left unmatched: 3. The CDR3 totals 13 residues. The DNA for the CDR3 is TGTGCCAGCAGTTTATCGACAGGGAACGAAGCTTTCTTT. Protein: CASSLSTGNEAFF.

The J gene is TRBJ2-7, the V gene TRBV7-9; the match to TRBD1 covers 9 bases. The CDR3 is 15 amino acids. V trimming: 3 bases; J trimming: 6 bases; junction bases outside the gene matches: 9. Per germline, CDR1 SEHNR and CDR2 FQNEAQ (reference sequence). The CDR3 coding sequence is TGTGCCAGCAGCTTGGGACAGGGAGGATTTGGCGAGCAGTACTTC. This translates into CASSLGQGGFGEQYF.

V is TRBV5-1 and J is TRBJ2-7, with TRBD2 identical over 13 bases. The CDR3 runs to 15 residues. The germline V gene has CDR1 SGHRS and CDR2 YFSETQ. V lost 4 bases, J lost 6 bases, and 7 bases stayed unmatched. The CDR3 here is CASSPGLAGVGEQYF. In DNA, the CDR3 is TGCGCCAGCAGCCCCGGACTAGCGGGAGTCGGCGAGCAGTACTTC.

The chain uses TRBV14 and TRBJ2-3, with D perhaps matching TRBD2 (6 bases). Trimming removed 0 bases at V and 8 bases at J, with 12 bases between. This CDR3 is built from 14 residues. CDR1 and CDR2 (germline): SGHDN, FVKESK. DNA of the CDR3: TGTGCCAGCAGCCAAGAAGGCCGGGGAGGTACGCAGTATTTT. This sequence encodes CASSQEGRGGTQYF.

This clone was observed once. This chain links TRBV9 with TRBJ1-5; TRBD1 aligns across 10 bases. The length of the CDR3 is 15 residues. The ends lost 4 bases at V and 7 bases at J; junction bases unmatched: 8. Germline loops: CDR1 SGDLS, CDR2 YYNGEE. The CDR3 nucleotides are TGTGCCAGCAGCACCCGGGACAGGGGTGACCAGCCCCAGCATTTT. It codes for CASSTRDRGDQPQHF.

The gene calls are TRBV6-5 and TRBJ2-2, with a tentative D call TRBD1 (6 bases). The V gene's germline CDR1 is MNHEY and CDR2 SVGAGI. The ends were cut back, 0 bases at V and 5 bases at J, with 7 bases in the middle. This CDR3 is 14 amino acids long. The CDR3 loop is CASSYSQGTGELFF. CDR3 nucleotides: TGTGCCAGCAGTTACTCCCAGGGGACCGGGGAGCTGTTTTTT.